The 16 T cell receptor beta chains below all came from one sample that was sequenced in a study of blood T cell repertoires in COVID-19. Using immunoSEQ multiplex PCR, the repertoire was profiled, and TCRdb retains in-frame clones only, with some absent. This sample carries nearly 55,000 clones, roughly 84% of them seen once, and the ten largest clones take approximately 12%. The sample consisted of peripheral blood. The receptors here all came from a man aged 65 to 79 with active COVID-19.

The chain couples TRBV6-4 to TRBJ1-1; D might be TRBD1 (5 bases). Trimming removed 5 bases at V and 2 bases at J, with 9 bases between. The CDR3 contains 13 residues. CDR1 MRHNA and CDR2 SNTAGT come from the germline V gene. The CDR3 loop is CASSQGVNTEAFF. CDR3 in DNA: TGTGCCAGCAGTCAAGGGGTTAACACTGAAGCTTTCTTT.

The chain combines TRBV5-4 with TRBJ2-3, with 8 bases matching TRBD1. With 3 bases clipped from V and 6 bases from J, the junction kept 3 bases outside the gene matches. CDR1 SGHNT and CDR2 YYREEE come from the germline V gene (reference sequence). This CDR3 region has 13 residues. The chain's CDR3 is CASSSTGVDTQYF. CDR3 DNA sequence: TGTGCCAGCAGCTCGACAGGGGTGGATACGCAGTATTTT.

The chain carries TRBV5-5 and TRBJ2-3; D is ambiguous. Per the germline V gene, CDR1 is SGHKS and CDR2 is YYEKEE (reference sequence). The V end lost 4 bases, the J end lost 5 bases, and 11 bases lay between the germline ends. This CDR3 has 13 amino acids. The CDR3 protein is CASSPNGLDTQYF. CDR3 coding DNA: TGTGCCAGCAGCCCTAACGGTTTAGATACGCAGTATTTT.

The chain joins TRBV6-4 to TRBJ1-1; no firm D call. The V gene lost 5 bases and the J gene lost 3 bases, with 13 bases spanning the gap. This CDR3 region has 14 residues. Germline V gene data show CDR1 as MRHNA and CDR2 as SNTAGT. CDR3 region: CASSKVFRDTEAFF. CDR3 DNA sequence: TGTGCCAGCAGTAAAGTCTTCCGAGACACTGAAGCTTTCTTT.

This clone was picked up one time. The gene calls are TRBV18 and TRBJ2-2, with 11 nucleotides matching TRBD2. The V and J ends lost 3 bases and 5 bases, in that order; junction bases with no gene match: 5. CDR3 size: 16 residues. CDR1 is KGHSH, CDR2 LQKENI, per germline. The CDR3 DNA reads TGTGCCAGCTCACCCCTAGCGGGGGGAGAAACCGGGGAGCTGTTTTTT. This codes for CASSPLAGGETGELFF.

The chain is built from TRBV4-3 and TRBJ2-3; a weak D match, TRBD1 (5 bases). The germline V gene encodes CDR1 LGHNA and CDR2 YSLEER. The V and J ends lost 4 bases and 0 bases respectively, with 11 bases between them. The CDR3 has 15 amino acids. The chain's CDR3 is CASSRTFLSTDTQYF. As DNA, the CDR3 is TGCGCCAGCAGCCGGACATTTCTTAGCACAGATACGCAGTATTTT.

This clone is a singleton in its sample. The V and J genes are TRBV27 and TRBJ1-5; TRBD1 agrees at 7 bases. V was pared by 6 bases and J by 3 bases, with 11 bases of the junction left unmatched. CDR3 length: 16 residues. Germline V gene data show CDR1 as MNHEY and CDR2 as SMNVEV (reference sequence). The DNA for the CDR3 is TGTGCCAGCAGAGGAGGGGGCGGGGCCGTCAATCAGCCCCAGCATTTT. Residues: CASRGGGGAVNQPQHF.

This chain joins TRBV27 and TRBJ2-2; tentatively, D is TRBD1 (6 bases). Trimming took 1 base from V and 1 from J, leaving 19 bases between them. CDR1 MNHEY and CDR2 SMNVEV come from the germline V gene (reference sequence). This CDR3 is 19 amino acids long. Here the CDR3 DNA reads TGTGCCAGCAGTTTATGGGGCAGGGAGCAGGGGAGGAACACCGGGGAGCTGTTTTTT. It encodes CASSLWGREQGRNTGELFF.

A single count supports this clone. This chain joins TRBV19 and TRBJ1-5; 8 bases are shared with TRBD1. In germline, CDR1 is LNHDA, CDR2 SQIVND (reference sequence). This CDR3 comprises 13 residues. Trimming at V came to 3 bases and at J to 6 bases, leaving 1 base not matched to a gene. CDR3 in amino acids: CASSMDRVQPQHF. The CDR3, as DNA: TGTGCCAGTAGTATGGACAGGGTTCAGCCCCAGCATTTT.

This chain connects TRBV27 to TRBJ2-7, with TRBD1 matching over 8 bases. V shed 1 base and J 5 bases; nucleotides not matched to a gene: 7. The germline CDR1 and CDR2 sequences are MNHEY and SMNVEV (reference sequence). This CDR3 has 15 residues. This CDR3 is CASSLWSRGHHEQYF. CDR3 in DNA: TGTGCCAGCAGTTTATGGTCCAGGGGGCACCACGAGCAGTACTTC.

This clone was counted a few times. V and J are TRBV4-3 and TRBJ2-6; a weak D match, TRBD2 (6 bases). Deletions cut 0 bases from V and 0 bases from J, with 15 bases between. The CDR3 runs 19 residues. Germline loops: CDR1 LGHNA, CDR2 YSLEER. This CDR3 reads CASSQDRRVDYSGANVLTF. The CDR3 DNA reads as TGCGCCAGCAGCCAAGATAGGAGGGTAGACTACTCTGGGGCCAACGTCCTGACTTTC.

V is TRBV9 and J is TRBJ2-1; 11 bases align to TRBD1. This CDR3 is 16 amino acids long. Trimming took 4 bases from V and 3 from J; bases not matched to a gene: 6. Germline values: CDR1 SGDLS, CDR2 YYNGEE. The CDR3 region is CASSFEGTGGYNEQFF. The CDR3 DNA is TGTGCCAGCAGCTTCGAAGGGACAGGGGGCTACAATGAGCAGTTCTTC.

The CDR3 coding sequence is TGCAGCGTTTCACTGGGGGCGCTGGGAAACACCATATATTTT. Its protein product is CSVSLGALGNTIYF. The chain has TRBV29-1 and TRBJ1-3, with D possibly TRBD1 on 6 matching bases. Between the trimmed V and J ends, which lost 5 bases and 4 bases, there was a span of 15 bases. Germline CDR1 is SQVTM and CDR2 is ANQGSEA. This CDR3 is 14 amino acids long.

V usage is TRBV12-3 or TRBV12-4 and J usage is TRBJ1-5; no definite D call. The ends were cut back, 7 bases at V and 2 bases at J, with 9 bases in the middle. The CDR3 is 13 amino acids. Written as DNA, the CDR3 is TGTGCCAGCACCCAGGTTGGCAATCAGCCCCAGCATTTT. It translates to CASTQVGNQPQHF.

The chain recombines TRBV9 with TRBJ2-7; tentatively, D is TRBD2 (7 bases). Germline CDR1 and CDR2: SGDLS and YYNGEE. Trimming pared 0 bases from V and 2 bases from J, leaving 12 bases between. The CDR3 extends over 15 amino acids. CDR3 sequence: CASSVEGGGPYEQYF. CDR3 in DNA: TGTGCCAGCAGCGTAGAGGGGGGGGGCCCCTACGAGCAGTACTTC.

The chain has TRBV5-1 and TRBJ1-2; D call uncertain. The CDR3 is made up of 13 amino acids. Germline V gene sequence: CDR1 SGHRS, CDR2 YFSETQ. Trimming cost V 3 bases and J 2 bases, with 8 bases left between them. CDR3 coding DNA: TGCGCCAGCAGCTCGACACCAAACTATGGCTACACCTTC. It specifies CASSSTPNYGYTF.